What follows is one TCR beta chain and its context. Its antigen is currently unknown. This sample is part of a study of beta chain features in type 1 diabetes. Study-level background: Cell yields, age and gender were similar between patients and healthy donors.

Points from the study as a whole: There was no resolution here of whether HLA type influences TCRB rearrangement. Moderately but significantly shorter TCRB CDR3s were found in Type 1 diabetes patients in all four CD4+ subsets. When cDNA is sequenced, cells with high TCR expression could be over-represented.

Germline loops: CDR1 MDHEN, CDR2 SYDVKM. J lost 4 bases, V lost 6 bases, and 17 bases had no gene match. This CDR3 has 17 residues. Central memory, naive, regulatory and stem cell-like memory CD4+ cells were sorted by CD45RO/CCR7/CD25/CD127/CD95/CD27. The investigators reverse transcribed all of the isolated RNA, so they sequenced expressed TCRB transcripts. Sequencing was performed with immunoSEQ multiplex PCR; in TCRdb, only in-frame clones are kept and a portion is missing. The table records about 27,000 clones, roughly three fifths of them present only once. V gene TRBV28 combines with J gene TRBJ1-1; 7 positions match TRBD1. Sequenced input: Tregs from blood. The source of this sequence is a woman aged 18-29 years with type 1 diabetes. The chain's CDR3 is CASRYNRGAGVSTEAFF. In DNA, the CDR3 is TGTGCCAGCAGATATAACAGGGGCGCTGGAGTGAGCACTGAAGCTTTCTTT.